This is a list of T cell receptor beta chains from one sample in a study of neurological immune-mediated disorders. TCRdb fed the 5' RACE reads into MiXCR, producing one record per CDR3 protein. The data contain more than 15,000 distinct CDR3 sequences, under 4% of them singletons. Sequenced sample: CD8+ T cells from blood. The receptors come from a woman aged 40 to 55 in good health. The CDR3 runs from the conserved cysteine through the conserved F or W. The D gene is left open where the match is weak. Each size is how often the clone was seen (once, few, many) or a class if it is expanded.

v_gene: TRBV6-5; j_gene: TRBJ1-2; abundance: many; d_gene: NA; CDR3aa: CASSYRSPQGNYGYTF; CDR3nt: TGTGCCAGCAGTTACCGTAGCCCTCAGGGGAACTATGGCTACACCTTC
v_gene: TRBV4-1; j_gene: TRBJ2-7; abundance: many; d_gene: NA; CDR3aa: CASSQDRQREQYF; CDR3nt: TGCGCCAGCAGCCAAGATCGGCAGCGCGAGCAGTACTTC
v_gene: TRBV12-3/TRBV12-4; j_gene: TRBJ2-1; abundance: many; d_gene: NA; CDR3aa: CASGGPSSYNEQFF; CDR3nt: TGTGCCAGCGGGGGCCCAAGCTCCTACAATGAGCAGTTCTTC
v_gene: TRBV6-6; j_gene: TRBJ2-2; abundance: many; d_gene: TRBD2; CDR3aa: CASSYGLADNTGELFF; CDR3nt: TGTGCCAGCAGTTACGGGCTAGCGGATAACACCGGGGAGCTGTTTTTT
v_gene: TRBV3-1; j_gene: TRBJ2-2; abundance: many; d_gene: NA; CDR3aa: CASSLLLERNTGELFF; CDR3nt: TGTGCCAGCAGCCTTCTCCTGGAACGGAACACCGGGGAGCTGTTTTTT
v_gene: TRBV10-3; j_gene: TRBJ2-7; abundance: many; d_gene: TRBD1; CDR3aa: CAISGDRGRSYEQYF; CDR3nt: TGTGCCATCAGTGGGGACAGGGGTAGGAGTTACGAGCAGTACTTC
v_gene: TRBV28; j_gene: TRBJ1-5; abundance: many; d_gene: NA; CDR3aa: CASSLRDGHNQPQHF; CDR3nt: TGTGCCAGCAGTCTCCGGGACGGACACAATCAGCCCCAGCATTTT
v_gene: TRBV5-6; j_gene: TRBJ2-1; abundance: many; d_gene: NA; CDR3aa: CASSLLADSYNEQFF; CDR3nt: TGTGCCAGCAGCTTATTGGCGGACTCCTACAATGAGCAGTTCTTC
v_gene: TRBV9; j_gene: TRBJ1-3; abundance: many; d_gene: NA; CDR3aa: CASASGNTIYF; CDR3nt: TGTGCCAGCGCCTCTGGAAACACCATATATTTT
v_gene: TRBV7-2; j_gene: TRBJ2-2; abundance: many; d_gene: NA; CDR3aa: CASSATNTGELFF; CDR3nt: TGTGCCAGCAGCGCTACGAACACCGGGGAGCTGTTTTTT
v_gene: TRBV7-6; j_gene: TRBJ2-5; abundance: medium-sized; d_gene: TRBD2; CDR3aa: CASSSGLAGPLSQYF; CDR3nt: TGTGCCAGCAGCTCAGGACTAGCGGGCCCTCTTTCCCAGTACTTC
v_gene: TRBV27; j_gene: TRBJ2-7; abundance: many; d_gene: NA; CDR3aa: CASHRTVYEQYF; CDR3nt: TGTGCCAGCCATAGGACAGTCTACGAGCAGTACTTC
v_gene: TRBV28; j_gene: TRBJ1-5; abundance: many; d_gene: NA; CDR3aa: CASSLVRGDQNQPQHF; CDR3nt: TGTGCCAGCAGCTTGGTACGGGGGGACCAGAATCAGCCCCAGCATTTT
v_gene: TRBV9; j_gene: TRBJ2-1; abundance: many; d_gene: NA; CDR3aa: CASSTTPPYNEQFF; CDR3nt: TGTGCCAGCAGTACGACTCCGCCCTACAATGAGCAGTTCTTC
v_gene: TRBV5-1; j_gene: TRBJ2-7; abundance: medium-sized; d_gene: NA; CDR3aa: CASSLNGPPTYEQYF; CDR3nt: TGCGCCAGCAGCTTAAACGGGCCCCCTACCTACGAGCAGTACTTC
v_gene: TRBV10-3; j_gene: TRBJ2-2; abundance: many; d_gene: TRBD1; CDR3aa: CAISESMTGPTGELFF; CDR3nt: TGTGCCATCAGTGAGTCGATGACAGGGCCAACCGGGGAGCTGTTTTTT
v_gene: TRBV10-3; j_gene: TRBJ2-3; abundance: many; d_gene: TRBD2; CDR3aa: CAISGGTSGPQDTQYF; CDR3nt: TGTGCCATCAGTGGAGGGACTAGCGGGCCTCAGGATACGCAGTATTTT
v_gene: TRBV6-5; j_gene: TRBJ1-5; abundance: many; d_gene: NA; CDR3aa: CASSYAQDQPQHF; CDR3nt: TGTGCCAGCAGTTACGCCCAGGATCAGCCCCAGCATTTT
v_gene: TRBV28; j_gene: TRBJ2-1; abundance: many; d_gene: TRBD2; CDR3aa: CASSWAAGEFF; CDR3nt: TGTGCCAGCAGTTGGGCAGCGGGAGAATTCTTC
v_gene: TRBV6-6; j_gene: TRBJ1-3; abundance: few; d_gene: NA; CDR3aa: CASNPSAGAGNTIYF; CDR3nt: TGTGCCAGCAACCCTAGTGCCGGCGCCGGAAACACCATATATTTT